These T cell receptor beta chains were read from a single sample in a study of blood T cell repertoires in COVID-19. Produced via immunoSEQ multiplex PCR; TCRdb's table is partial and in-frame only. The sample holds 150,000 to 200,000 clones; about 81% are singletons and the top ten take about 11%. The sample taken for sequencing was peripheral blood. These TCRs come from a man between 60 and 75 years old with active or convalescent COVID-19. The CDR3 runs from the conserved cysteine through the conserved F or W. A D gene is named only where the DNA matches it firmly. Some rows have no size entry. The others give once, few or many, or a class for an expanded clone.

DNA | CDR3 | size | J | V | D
TGTGCCAGCAGCCGTAGCGTAGGAGGGTTCTACAATGAGCAGTTCTTC | CASSRSVGGFYNEQFF | NA | TRBJ2-1 | TRBV3-1/TRBV3-2 | NA
TGCGCCAGCAGCTTTGACACCCGCTCTTACAATGAGCAGTTCTTC | CASSFDTRSYNEQFF | NA | TRBJ2-1 | TRBV5-1 | NA
TGTGCCAGCACCCCGGGGGGACTTTCTAGCACAGATACGCAGTATTTT | CASTPGGLSSTDTQYF | NA | TRBJ2-3 | TRBV6-2/TRBV6-3 | TRBD2
TGCGCCAGCAGCCCCGGACAGGCCTCCTACGAGCAGTACTTC | CASSPGQASYEQYF | once | TRBJ2-7 | TRBV4-1 | TRBD1
TGTGCCAGCAGTGAAGCGACAGGTCTATACGGCTCCTACGAGCAGTACTTC | CASSEATGLYGSYEQYF | NA | TRBJ2-7 | TRBV2 | NA
TGTGCCAGTGATGACAGAAACACTGAAGCTTTCTTT | CASDDRNTEAFF | NA | TRBJ1-1 | TRBV19 | NA
TGTGCCAGCAGCCAAGACCAGGGGGACACCGGGGAGCTGTTTTTT | CASSQDQGDTGELFF | NA | TRBJ2-2 | TRBV14 | TRBD1
TGTGCCAGCTCACCACTTGGGTCGCAGGGAAAAAATTCACCCCTCCACTTT | CASSPLGSQGKNSPLHF | NA | TRBJ1-6 | TRBV18 | NA
TGTGCCAGCAGCCCCGAGGGCAACTATGGCTACACCTTC | CASSPEGNYGYTF | NA | TRBJ1-2 | TRBV3-1/TRBV3-2 | NA
TGTGCCAGCAACTCGGGAGCTGAGCAGTTCTTC | CASNSGAEQFF | NA | TRBJ2-1 | TRBV7-2 | NA
TGCGCCAGCAGCTTGGGACAGGGGGACGGGGCCAACGTCCTGACTTTC | CASSLGQGDGANVLTF | NA | TRBJ2-6 | TRBV5-1 | TRBD1
TGTGCCAGCAGCCAAGTCGCGGGAGTGGGCACAGATACGCAGTATTTT | CASSQVAGVGTDTQYF | NA | TRBJ2-3 | TRBV3-1/TRBV3-2 | TRBD2
TGTGCCAGCAGTTTATTGGCAGGCAATCAGCCCCAGCATTTT | CASSLLAGNQPQHF | NA | TRBJ1-5 | TRBV27 | NA
TGTGCCAGCAGCGCCCTCCGTCTCGTGGGGACAACTCAGATGAACACTGAAGCTTTCTTT | CASSALRLVGTTQMNTEAFF | NA | TRBJ1-1 | TRBV4-2 | NA
TGTGCCAGCAGTCCGTCTTTCGGGACAGGGGCCCACGAGCAGTACTTC | CASSPSFGTGAHEQYF | NA | TRBJ2-7 | TRBV27 | TRBD1
TGTGCCAGAGGCGGGGGGGTTCATGAAAAACTGTTTTTT | CARGGGVHEKLFF | NA | TRBJ1-4 | TRBV2 | NA
TGTGCCAGTAGTACCTTCGGCGGGACAGGGGGAGCTGAGCAGTTCTTC | CASSTFGGTGGAEQFF | NA | TRBJ2-1 | TRBV19 | TRBD1
TGTGCCAGCAGCTGGGAAGGACAGGGCAGTCAGCCCCAGCATTTT | CASSWEGQGSQPQHF | NA | TRBJ1-5 | TRBV5-5 | TRBD1
TGTGCCAGCAGCACAGGGGCCGACTCCTACAATGAGCAGTTCTTC | CASSTGADSYNEQFF | NA | TRBJ2-1 | TRBV5-8 | TRBD1
TGTGCCAGCAGCAGGACAGGGGGCCGCGAGCAGTACTTC | CASSRTGGREQYF | once | TRBJ2-7 | TRBV5-4 | TRBD1
TGTGCCAGTAGTCCTGGACAGGGCAAGAATGAAAAACTGTTTTTT | CASSPGQGKNEKLFF | NA | TRBJ1-4 | TRBV19 | TRBD1
TGTGCCAGCAGCCCGGGACAGGGGAGATACAATGAGCAGTTCTTC | CASSPGQGRYNEQFF | NA | TRBJ2-1 | TRBV7-2 | TRBD1
TGTGCCAGCATAAGGGGGGGCCGACGCAGTGGCGGGGAGCTGTTTTTT | CASIRGGRRSGGELFF | NA | TRBJ2-2 | TRBV2 | NA
TGTGCCAGTCTAAAAGGGGGGAACACCGGGGAGCTGTTTTTT | CASLKGGNTGELFF | NA | TRBJ2-2 | TRBV28 | NA
TGCGCCAGCAGTGGACAGAAGAAGGGAGAGACCCAGTACTTC | CASSGQKKGETQYF | NA | TRBJ2-5 | TRBV10-1 | NA
TGTGCCAGCTCACCAACTCGACAGTACAATGAGCAGTTCTTC | CASSPTRQYNEQFF | NA | TRBJ2-1 | TRBV18 | NA
TGTGCCAGCAGCTTAAGTAGCGGGGTTGTTGGAGATACGCAGTATTTT | CASSLSSGVVGDTQYF | NA | TRBJ2-3 | TRBV5-4 | TRBD2
TGCGCCAGCAGCCAGGGGACTAGCGCCAATTCCTACAATGAGCAGTTCTTC | CASSQGTSANSYNEQFF | NA | TRBJ2-1 | TRBV5-1 | TRBD2
TGTGCCAGCAGCCGAGGACTAGCGGGGGGGCCGAACACCGGGGAGCTGTTTTTT | CASSRGLAGGPNTGELFF | NA | TRBJ2-2 | TRBV5-4 | TRBD2
TGTGCCAGCAGACCCTTTGACAGGACCCTTTACACCGGGGAGCTGTTTTTT | CASRPFDRTLYTGELFF | NA | TRBJ2-2 | TRBV2 | NA
TGTGCCAGCAGCGTAGAAGGGAGGACTGAAGCTTTCTTT | CASSVEGRTEAFF | NA | TRBJ1-1 | TRBV9 | NA
TGTGCCAGCAGTCCGCGCGGGCTCGAGCAGTACTTC | CASSPRGLEQYF | NA | TRBJ2-7 | TRBV28 | NA
TGTGCCAGCAGTTACTCGGCGGTTCAATCCTACGAGCAGTACTTC | CASSYSAVQSYEQYF | NA | TRBJ2-7 | TRBV6-5 | NA
TGCGCCAGCAGCCCCGGCACTAGCGGGGGGGCAATGGATACGCAGTATTTT | CASSPGTSGGAMDTQYF | NA | TRBJ2-3 | TRBV4-1 | TRBD2
TGTGCCAGCAGCTCGACAGGGGATGAGCAGTTCTTC | CASSSTGDEQFF | NA | TRBJ2-1 | TRBV7-9 | TRBD1